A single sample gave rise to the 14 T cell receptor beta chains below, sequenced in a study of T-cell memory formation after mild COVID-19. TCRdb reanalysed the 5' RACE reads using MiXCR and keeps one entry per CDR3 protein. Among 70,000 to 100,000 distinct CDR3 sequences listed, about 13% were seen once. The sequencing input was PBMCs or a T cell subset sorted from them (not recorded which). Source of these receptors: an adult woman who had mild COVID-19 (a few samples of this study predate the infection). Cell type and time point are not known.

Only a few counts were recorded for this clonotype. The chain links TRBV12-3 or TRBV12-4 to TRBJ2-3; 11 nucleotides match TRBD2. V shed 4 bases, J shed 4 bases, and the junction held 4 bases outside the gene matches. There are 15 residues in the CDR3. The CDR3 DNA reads TGTGCCAGCAGTTCCCTAGCGGGGGGATCAGATACGCAGTATTTT. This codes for CASSSLAGGSDTQYF.

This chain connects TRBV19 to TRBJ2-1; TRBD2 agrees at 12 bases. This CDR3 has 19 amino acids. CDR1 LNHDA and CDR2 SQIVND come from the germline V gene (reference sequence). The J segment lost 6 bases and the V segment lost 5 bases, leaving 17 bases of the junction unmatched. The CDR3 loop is CASSSSPSVLAGGLNEQFF. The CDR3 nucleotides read TGTGCCAGTAGTTCGAGTCCATCAGTACTAGCGGGAGGACTCAATGAGCAGTTCTTC.

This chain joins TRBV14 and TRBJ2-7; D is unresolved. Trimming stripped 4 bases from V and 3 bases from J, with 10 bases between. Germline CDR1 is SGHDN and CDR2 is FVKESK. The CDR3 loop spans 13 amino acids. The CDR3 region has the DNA TGTGCCAGCAGCCCCCCAGGTGGCTACGAGCAGTACTTC. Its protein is CASSPPGGYEQYF.

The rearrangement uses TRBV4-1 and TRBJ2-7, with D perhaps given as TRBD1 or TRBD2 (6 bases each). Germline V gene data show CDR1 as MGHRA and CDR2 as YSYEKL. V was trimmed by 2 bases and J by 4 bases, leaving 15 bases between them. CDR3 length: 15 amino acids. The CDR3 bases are TGCGCCAGCAGCCAAACTAGCCAGGGGCCTTACGAGCAGTACTTC. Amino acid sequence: CASSQTSQGPYEQYF.

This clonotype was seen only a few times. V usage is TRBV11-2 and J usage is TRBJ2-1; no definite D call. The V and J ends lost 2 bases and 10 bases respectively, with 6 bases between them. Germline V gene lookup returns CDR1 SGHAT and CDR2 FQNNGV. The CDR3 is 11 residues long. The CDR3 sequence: CASSLQLEQFF. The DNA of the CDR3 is TGTGCCAGCAGCTTACAGTTAGAGCAGTTCTTC.

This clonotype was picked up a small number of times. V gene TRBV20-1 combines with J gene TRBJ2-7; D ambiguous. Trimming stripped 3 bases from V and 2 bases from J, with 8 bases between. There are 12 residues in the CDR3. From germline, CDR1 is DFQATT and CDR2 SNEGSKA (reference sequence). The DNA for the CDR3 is TGCAGTGCTAGGGAAGCTGCCTACGAGCAGTACTTC. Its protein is CSAREAAYEQYF.

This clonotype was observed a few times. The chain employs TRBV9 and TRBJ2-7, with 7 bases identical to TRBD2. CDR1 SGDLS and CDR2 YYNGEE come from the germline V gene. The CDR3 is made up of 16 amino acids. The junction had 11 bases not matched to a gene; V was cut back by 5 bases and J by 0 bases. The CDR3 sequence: CASSLSGGMSSYEQYF. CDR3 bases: TGTGCCAGCAGTCTTTCCGGGGGGATGAGCTCCTACGAGCAGTACTTC.

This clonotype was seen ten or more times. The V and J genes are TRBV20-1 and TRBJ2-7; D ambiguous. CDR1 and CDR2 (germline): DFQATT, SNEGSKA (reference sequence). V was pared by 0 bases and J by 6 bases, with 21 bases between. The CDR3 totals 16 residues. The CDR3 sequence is CSARDSFLAIPFEQYF. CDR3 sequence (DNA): TGCAGTGCTAGAGATTCCTTCCTGGCGATCCCTTTCGAGCAGTACTTC.

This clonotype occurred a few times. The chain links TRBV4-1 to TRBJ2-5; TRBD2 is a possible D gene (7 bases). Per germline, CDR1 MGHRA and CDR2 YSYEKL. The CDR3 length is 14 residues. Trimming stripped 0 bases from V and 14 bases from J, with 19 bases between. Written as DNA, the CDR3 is TGCGCCAGCAGCCAAGAGCGGGGGCGGTGGCCCTCATACTTC. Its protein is CASSQERGRWPSYF.

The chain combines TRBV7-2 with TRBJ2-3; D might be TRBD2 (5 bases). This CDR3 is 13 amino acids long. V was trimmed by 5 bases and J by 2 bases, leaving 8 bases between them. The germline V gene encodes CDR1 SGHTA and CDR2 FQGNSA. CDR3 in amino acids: CASSNGNTDTQYF. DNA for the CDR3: TGTGCCAGCAGCAACGGGAACACAGATACGCAGTATTTT.

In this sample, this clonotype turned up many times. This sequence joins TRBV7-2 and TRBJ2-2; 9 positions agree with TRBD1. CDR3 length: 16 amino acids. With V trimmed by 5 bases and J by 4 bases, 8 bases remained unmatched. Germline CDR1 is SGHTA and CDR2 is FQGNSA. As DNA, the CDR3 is TGTGCCAGCAGCCGTACAGGGGGCGCGGCCACCGGGGAGCTGTTTTTT. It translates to CASSRTGGAATGELFF. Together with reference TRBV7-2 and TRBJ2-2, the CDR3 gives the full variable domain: GAGVSQSPSNKVTEKGKDVELRCDPISGHTALYWYRQSLGQGLEFLIYFQGNSAPDKSGLPSDRFSAERTGGSVSTLTIQRTQQEDSAVYLCASSRTGGAATGELFFGEGSRLTVL.

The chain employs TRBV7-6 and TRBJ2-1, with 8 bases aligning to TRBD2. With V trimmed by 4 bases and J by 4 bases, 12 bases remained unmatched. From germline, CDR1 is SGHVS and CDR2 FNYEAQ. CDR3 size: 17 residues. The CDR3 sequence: CASSSNLGLAGYNEQFF. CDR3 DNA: TGTGCCAGCAGCTCCAATCTCGGCCTAGCGGGTTACAATGAGCAGTTCTTC.

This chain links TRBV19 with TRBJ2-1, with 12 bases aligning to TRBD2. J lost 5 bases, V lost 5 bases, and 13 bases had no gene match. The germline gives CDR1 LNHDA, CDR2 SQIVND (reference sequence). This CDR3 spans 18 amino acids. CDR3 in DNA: TGTGCCAGTAGTGTCCCCCCTAGCGGGAGGGCCAGTAACAATGAGCAGTTCTTC. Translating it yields CASSVPPSGRASNNEQFF.

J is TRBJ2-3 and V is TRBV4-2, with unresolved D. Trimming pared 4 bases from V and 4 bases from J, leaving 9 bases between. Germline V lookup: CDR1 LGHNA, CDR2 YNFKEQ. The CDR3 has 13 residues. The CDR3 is CASSLGGSDTQYF. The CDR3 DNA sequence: TGTGCCAGCAGCCTGGGTGGGTCAGATACGCAGTATTTT.